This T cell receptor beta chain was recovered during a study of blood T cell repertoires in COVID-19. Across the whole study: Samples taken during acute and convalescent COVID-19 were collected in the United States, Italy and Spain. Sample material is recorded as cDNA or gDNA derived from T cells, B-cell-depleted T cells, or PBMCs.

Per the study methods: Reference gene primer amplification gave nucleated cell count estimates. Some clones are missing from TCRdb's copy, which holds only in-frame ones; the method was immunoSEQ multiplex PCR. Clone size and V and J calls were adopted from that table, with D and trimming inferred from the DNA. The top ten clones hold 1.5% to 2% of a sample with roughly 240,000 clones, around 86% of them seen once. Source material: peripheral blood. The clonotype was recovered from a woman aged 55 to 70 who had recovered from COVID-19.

CDR3 in amino acids: CASSQSGSQETQYF. The CDR3 DNA follows: TGCGCCAGCAGTCAATCTGGCAGTCAAGAGACCCAGTACTTC. V gene TRBV23-1 combines with J gene TRBJ2-5; unclear D gene. TRBV23-1 is identified as an open reading frame with a role that is uncertain. The CDR3 is 14 amino acids. Trimming left V 0 bases short and J 2 bases short, with 7 bases between.